Included here is one T cell receptor beta chain sequence, with context. Its antigen is currently unknown. Once extracted for a subset, genomic DNA was divided evenly among several immunoSEQ plates. A 200 ng quantity of DNA, 32,000 or so T cell genomes, went into the sorted-subset replicate PCRs. The data were produced by immunoSEQ multiplex PCR, yet TCRdb's version contains in-frame clones alone and is incomplete. Of some 660,000 clones listed, 60% to 75% were seen once; the top ten hold under 2%. The data are from a study of shared clonotypes between healthy human individuals. General study findings and limits: Naive subsets generally exceeded memory subsets in estimated richness.

Trimming stripped 6 bases from V and 7 bases from J, with 13 bases between. The CDR3 runs 11 residues. Germline values: CDR1 DFQATT, CDR2 SNEGSKA (reference sequence). The sequenced sample consisted of memory CD4+ T cells sorted from blood. The sample's subset: CD45RA-negative fraction. The V call is TRBV20-1, the J call TRBJ2-7; TRBD1 might be the D (5 bases). This clonotype was sampled from a woman in her twenties or thirties in good health. The DNA of the CDR3 is TGCAGTGCCACCGACAGCTGGGAGCAGTACTTC. Translating gives CSATDSWEQYF.